The 4 T cell receptor beta chains given below trace back to one sample, sequenced in a study of T cell responses to AZD1222 COVID-19 vaccine. Using immunoSEQ multiplex PCR, the repertoire was profiled, and TCRdb retains in-frame clones only, with some absent. The sample has around 95,000 clones, about 85% seen once; the top ten hold roughly 2%. The sample consisted of peripheral blood, taken on day 0 of AZD1222 vaccination. Source of these receptors: an adult in good health.

The J gene is TRBJ1-4, the V gene TRBV10-1; possibly TRBD1 for D (6 bases). Trimming removed 4 bases at V and 4 bases at J, with 10 bases between. Germline CDR1 and CDR2: WNHNN and SYGVQD (reference sequence). There are 14 residues in the CDR3. The CDR3 DNA reads as TGCGCCAGCAGTGCAGGGGAGGGTAATGAAAAACTGTTTTTT. As protein: CASSAGEGNEKLFF.

The chain links TRBV7-2 to TRBJ2-7; 11 nucleotides agree with TRBD2. J was trimmed by 4 bases and V by 4 bases; bases with no gene match: 6. The V gene's germline CDR1 is SGHTA and CDR2 FQGNSA. The CDR3 runs to 15 residues. This CDR3 is CASSSGTSGRYEQYF. Written as DNA, the CDR3 is TGTGCCAGCAGCTCCGGGACTAGCGGACGTTACGAGCAGTACTTC.

In its sample, this clone was seen once. This sequence joins TRBV29-1 and TRBJ1-1; no clear D gene. In germline, CDR1 is SQVTM, CDR2 ANQGSEA. CDR3 length: 11 residues. With 8 bases removed from V and 0 bases from J, the gap between germline ends came to 7 bases. Here the CDR3 reads CSSSVNTEAFF. Written as DNA, the CDR3 is TGCAGCTCCTCAGTGAACACTGAAGCTTTCTTT. Filled out from reference TRBV29-1 and TRBJ1-1, the complete variable domain reads SAVISQKPSRDICQRGTSLTIQCQVDSQVTMMFWYRQQPGQSLTLIATANQGSEATYESGFVIDKFPISRPNLTFSTLTVSNMSPEDSSIYLCSSSVNTEAFFGQGTRLTVV.

The chain recombines TRBV30 with TRBJ2-7, with no clear D. There are 13 residues in the CDR3. Per germline, CDR1 GTSNPN and CDR2 SVGIG (reference sequence). With 5 bases removed from V and 1 base from J, the gap between germline ends came to 12 bases. The CDR3 protein is CAWADGPSYEQYF. In DNA, the CDR3 is TGTGCCTGGGCTGACGGCCCTTCCTACGAGCAGTACTTC.